This T cell receptor (beta chain) was sequenced for a study of shared clonotypes between healthy human individuals. From germline, CDR1 is LNHDA and CDR2 SQIVND (reference sequence). The CDR3 has 19 amino acids. After removal of 2 bases from V and 2 bases from J, the junction contained 10 bases not matched to a gene. From CD4+ cells came CD45RA+ naive and CD45RA-negative memory subsets. Here immunoSEQ multiplex PCR was the method, and the copy in TCRdb shows in-frame clones only, minus some. The sample carries millions of clones, about 92% recorded once. The sample comprised naive CD4+ T cells from PBMCs. The sample's subset: CD45RA+ positively selected. The receptor was isolated from a man aged 18 to 29 in good health. Some clones in this sample may be carry-over from other donors' samples. V usage is TRBV19 and J usage is TRBJ2-6; TRBD1 matches at 9 bases. CDR3 nucleotide sequence: TGTGCCAGTAGTATAAAAGGACAGGGGTATTCGGCTGGGGCCAACGTCCTGACTTTC. It translates to CASSIKGQGYSAGANVLTF.